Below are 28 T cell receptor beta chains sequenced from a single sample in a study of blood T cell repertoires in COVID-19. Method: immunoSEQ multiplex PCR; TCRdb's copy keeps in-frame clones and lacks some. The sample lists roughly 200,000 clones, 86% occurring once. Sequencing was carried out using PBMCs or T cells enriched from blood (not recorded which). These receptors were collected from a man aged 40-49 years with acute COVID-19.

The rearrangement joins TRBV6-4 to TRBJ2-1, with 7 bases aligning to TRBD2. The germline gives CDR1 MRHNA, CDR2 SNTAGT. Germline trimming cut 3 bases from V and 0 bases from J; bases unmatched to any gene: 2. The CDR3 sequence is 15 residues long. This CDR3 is CASSESSGSYNEQFF. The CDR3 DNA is TGTGCCAGCAGTGAGTCTAGCGGCTCCTACAATGAGCAGTTCTTC.

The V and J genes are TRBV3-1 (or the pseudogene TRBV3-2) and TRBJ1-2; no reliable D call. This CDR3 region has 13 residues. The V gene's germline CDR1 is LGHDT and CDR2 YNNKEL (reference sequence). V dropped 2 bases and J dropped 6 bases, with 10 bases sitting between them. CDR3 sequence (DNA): TGTGCCAGCAGCCAATTCCTCCTCGATGGCTACACCTTC. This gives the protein CASSQFLLDGYTF.

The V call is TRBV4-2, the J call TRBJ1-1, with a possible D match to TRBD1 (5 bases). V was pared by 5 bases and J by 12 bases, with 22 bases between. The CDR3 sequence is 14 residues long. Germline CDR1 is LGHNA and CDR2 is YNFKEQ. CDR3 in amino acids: CASSVPSGRGYSFF. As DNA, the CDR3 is TGTGCCAGCAGCGTCCCTTCAGGGCGAGGTTATTCTTTCTTT.

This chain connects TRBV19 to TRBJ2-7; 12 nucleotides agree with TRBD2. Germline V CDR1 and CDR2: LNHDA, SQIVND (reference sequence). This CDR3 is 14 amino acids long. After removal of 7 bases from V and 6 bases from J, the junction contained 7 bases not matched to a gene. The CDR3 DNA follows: TGTGCCAGTACCCCTAGCGGGAGGGCCTCCGAGCAGTACTTC. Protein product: CASTPSGRASEQYF.

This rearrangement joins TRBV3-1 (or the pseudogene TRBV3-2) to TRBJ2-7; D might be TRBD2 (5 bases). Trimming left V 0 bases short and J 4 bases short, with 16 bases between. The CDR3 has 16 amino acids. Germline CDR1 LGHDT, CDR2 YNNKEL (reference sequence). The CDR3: CASSQDVVLGGYEQYF. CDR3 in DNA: TGTGCCAGCAGCCAAGATGTGGTACTAGGAGGATACGAGCAGTACTTC.

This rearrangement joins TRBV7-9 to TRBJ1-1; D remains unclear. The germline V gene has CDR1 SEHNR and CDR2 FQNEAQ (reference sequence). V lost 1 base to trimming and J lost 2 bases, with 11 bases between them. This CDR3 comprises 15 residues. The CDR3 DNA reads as TGTGCCAGCAGCTTAGGTCTTAGAAGAAACACTGAAGCTTTCTTT. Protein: CASSLGLRRNTEAFF.

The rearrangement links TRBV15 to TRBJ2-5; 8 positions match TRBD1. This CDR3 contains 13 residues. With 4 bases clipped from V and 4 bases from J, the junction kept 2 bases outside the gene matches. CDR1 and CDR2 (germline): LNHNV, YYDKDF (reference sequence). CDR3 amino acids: CATSTRGLETQYF. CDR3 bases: TGTGCCACCAGCACCAGGGGGCTAGAGACCCAGTACTTC.

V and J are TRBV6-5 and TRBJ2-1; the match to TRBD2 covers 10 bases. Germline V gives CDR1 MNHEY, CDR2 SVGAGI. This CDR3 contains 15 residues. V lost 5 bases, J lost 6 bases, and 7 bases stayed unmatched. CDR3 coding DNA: TGTGCCAGCAGTCTCGGGACTAGCGAGGGCAATGAGCAGTTCTTC. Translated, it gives CASSLGTSEGNEQFF.

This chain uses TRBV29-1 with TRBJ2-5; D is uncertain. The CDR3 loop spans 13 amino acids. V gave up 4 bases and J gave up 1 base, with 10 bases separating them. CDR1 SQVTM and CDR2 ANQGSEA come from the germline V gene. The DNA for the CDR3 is TGCAGCGTTGTAGTTGTACTCCAAGAGACCCAGTACTTC. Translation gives CSVVVVLQETQYF.

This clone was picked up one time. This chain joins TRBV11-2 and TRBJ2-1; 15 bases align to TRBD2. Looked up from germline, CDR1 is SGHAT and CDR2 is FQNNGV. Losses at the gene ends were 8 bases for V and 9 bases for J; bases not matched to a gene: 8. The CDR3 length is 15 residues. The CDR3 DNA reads TGTGCCAGCGACCCTGGGACTAGCGGGAGGACTGAGCAGTTCTTC. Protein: CASDPGTSGRTEQFF.

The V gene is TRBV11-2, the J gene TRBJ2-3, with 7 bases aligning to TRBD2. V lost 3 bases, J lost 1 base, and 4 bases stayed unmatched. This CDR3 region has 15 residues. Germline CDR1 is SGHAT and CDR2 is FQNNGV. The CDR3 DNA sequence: TGTGCCAGCAGCTTGGGGGGGAGGGGCACAGATACGCAGTATTTT. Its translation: CASSLGGRGTDTQYF.

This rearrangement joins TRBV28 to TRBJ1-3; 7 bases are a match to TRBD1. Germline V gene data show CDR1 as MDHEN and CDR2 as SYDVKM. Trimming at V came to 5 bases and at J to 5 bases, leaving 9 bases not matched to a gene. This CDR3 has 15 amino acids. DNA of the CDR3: TGTGCCAGCAGTCCCTCGACAGGGTACCGAAACACCATATATTTT. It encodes CASSPSTGYRNTIYF.

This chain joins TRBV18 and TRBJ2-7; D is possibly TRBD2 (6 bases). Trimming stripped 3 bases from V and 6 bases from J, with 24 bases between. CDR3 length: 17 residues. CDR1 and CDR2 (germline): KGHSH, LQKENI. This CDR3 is CASSPESTGARMGEQYF. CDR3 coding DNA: TGTGCCAGCTCACCGGAGTCTACGGGAGCGAGGATGGGCGAGCAGTACTTC.

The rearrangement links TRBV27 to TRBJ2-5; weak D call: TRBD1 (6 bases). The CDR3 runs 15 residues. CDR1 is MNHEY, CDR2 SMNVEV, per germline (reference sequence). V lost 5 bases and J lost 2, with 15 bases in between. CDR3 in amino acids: CASSPFPGQQETQYF. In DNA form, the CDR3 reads TGTGCCAGCAGTCCTTTCCCCGGACAGCAAGAGACCCAGTACTTC.

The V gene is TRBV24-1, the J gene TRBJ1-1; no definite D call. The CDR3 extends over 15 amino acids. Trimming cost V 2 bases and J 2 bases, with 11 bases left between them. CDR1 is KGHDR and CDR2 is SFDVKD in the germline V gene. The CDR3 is CATSDSRKGNTEAFF. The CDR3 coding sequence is TGTGCCACCAGTGATTCCAGGAAAGGAAACACTGAAGCTTTCTTT.

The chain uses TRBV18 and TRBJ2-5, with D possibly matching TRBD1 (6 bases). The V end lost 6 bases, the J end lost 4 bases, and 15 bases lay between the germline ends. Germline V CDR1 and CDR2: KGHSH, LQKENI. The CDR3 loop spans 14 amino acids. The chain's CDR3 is CASSGAGVPETQYF. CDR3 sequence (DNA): TGTGCCAGCTCCGGGGCAGGGGTTCCAGAGACCCAGTACTTC. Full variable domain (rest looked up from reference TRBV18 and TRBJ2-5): NAGVMQNPRHLVRRRGQEARLRCSPMKGHSHVYWYRQLPEEGLKFMVYLQKENIIDESGMPKERFSAEFPKEGPSILRIQQVVRGDSAAYFCASSGAGVPETQYFGPGTRLLVL.

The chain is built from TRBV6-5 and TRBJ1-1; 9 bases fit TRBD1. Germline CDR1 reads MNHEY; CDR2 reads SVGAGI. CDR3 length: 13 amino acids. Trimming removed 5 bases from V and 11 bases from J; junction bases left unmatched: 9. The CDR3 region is CASSLQGAGAAFF. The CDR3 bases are TGTGCCAGCAGTCTACAGGGGGCGGGAGCGGCTTTCTTT.

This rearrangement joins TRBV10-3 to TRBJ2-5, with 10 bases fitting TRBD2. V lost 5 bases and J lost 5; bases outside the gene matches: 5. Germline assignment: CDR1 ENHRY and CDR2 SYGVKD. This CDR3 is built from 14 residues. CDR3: CAISPGAGGETQYF. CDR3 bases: TGTGCCATCAGTCCGGGAGCGGGAGGGGAGACCCAGTACTTC.

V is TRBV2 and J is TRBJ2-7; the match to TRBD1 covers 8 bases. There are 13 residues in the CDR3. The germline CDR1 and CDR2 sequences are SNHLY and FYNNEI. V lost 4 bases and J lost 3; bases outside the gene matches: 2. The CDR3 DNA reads TGTGCCAGCAGTGGGACAGGGTTCTACGAGCAGTACTTC. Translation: CASSGTGFYEQYF. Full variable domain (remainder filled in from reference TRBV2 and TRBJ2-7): EPEVTQTPSHQVTQMGQEVILRCVPISNHLYFYWYRQILGQKVEFLVSFYNNEISEKSEIFDDQFSVERPDGSNFTLKIRSTKLEDSAMYFCASSGTGFYEQYFGPGTRLTVT.

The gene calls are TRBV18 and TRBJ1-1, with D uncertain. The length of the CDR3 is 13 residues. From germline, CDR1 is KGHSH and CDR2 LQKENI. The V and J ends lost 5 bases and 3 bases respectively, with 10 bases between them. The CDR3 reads CASSGGRDTEAFF. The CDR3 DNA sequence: TGTGCCAGCTCAGGAGGGAGGGACACTGAAGCTTTCTTT.

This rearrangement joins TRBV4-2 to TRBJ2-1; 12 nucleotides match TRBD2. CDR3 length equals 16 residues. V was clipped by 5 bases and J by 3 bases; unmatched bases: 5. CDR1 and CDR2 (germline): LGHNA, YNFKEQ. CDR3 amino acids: CASSVSGLAGYNEQFF. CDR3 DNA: TGTGCCAGCAGCGTATCGGGACTAGCGGGCTACAATGAGCAGTTCTTC.

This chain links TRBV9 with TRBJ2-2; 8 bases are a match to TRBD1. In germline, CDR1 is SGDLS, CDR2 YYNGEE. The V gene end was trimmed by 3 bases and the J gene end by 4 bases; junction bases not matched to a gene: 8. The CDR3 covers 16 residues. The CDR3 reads CASSGRTGLTTGELFF. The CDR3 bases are TGTGCCAGCAGCGGACGGACAGGGCTAACCACCGGGGAGCTGTTTTTT.

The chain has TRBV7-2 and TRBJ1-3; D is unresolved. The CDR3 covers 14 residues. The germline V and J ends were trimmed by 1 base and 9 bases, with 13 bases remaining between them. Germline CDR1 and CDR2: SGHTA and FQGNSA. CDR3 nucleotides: TGTGCCAGCAGCTTAGAGCCCTTGAGCGGCACCATATATTTT. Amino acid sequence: CASSLEPLSGTIYF.

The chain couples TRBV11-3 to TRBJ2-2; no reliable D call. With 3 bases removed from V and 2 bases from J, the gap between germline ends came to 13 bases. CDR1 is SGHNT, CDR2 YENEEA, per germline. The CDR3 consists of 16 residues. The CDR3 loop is CASSLGPLHNTGELFF. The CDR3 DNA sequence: TGTGCCAGCAGCTTGGGCCCCCTGCATAACACCGGGGAGCTGTTTTTT.

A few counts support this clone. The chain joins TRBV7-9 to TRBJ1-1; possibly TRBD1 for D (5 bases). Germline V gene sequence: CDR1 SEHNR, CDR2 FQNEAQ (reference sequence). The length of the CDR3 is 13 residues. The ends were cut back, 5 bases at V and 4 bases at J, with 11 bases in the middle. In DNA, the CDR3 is TGTGCCAGCAGCCTTAGACAGAGCACTGAAGCTTTCTTT. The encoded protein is CASSLRQSTEAFF.

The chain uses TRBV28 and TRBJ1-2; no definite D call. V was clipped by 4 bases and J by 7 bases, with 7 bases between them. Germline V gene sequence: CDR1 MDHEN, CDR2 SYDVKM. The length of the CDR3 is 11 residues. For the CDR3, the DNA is TGTGCCAGCAGTTCGACAAGTGGCTACACCTTC. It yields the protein CASSSTSGYTF.

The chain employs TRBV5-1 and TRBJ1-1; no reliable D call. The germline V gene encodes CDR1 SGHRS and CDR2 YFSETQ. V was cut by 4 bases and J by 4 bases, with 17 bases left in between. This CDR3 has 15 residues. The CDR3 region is CASSALIVEGTEAFF. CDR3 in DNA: TGCGCCAGCAGCGCTCTAATTGTGGAGGGCACTGAAGCTTTCTTT.

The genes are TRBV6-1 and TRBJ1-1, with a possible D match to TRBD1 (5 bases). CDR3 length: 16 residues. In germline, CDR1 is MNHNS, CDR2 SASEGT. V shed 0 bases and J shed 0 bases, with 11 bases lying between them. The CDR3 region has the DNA TGTGCCAGCAGTGAAGCGAGGGGAGGCGTGAACACTGAAGCTTTCTTT. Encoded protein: CASSEARGGVNTEAFF.